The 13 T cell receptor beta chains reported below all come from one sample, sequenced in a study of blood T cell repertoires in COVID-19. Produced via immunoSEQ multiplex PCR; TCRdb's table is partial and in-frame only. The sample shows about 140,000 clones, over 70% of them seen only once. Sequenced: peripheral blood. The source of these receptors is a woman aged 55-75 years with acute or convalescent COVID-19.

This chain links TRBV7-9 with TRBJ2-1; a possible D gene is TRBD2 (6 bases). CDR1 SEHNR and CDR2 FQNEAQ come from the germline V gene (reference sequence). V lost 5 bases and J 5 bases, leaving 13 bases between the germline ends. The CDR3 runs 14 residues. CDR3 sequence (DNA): TGTGCCAGCAGCCAACGGACTATCGACAATGAGCAGTTCTTC. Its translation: CASSQRTIDNEQFF.

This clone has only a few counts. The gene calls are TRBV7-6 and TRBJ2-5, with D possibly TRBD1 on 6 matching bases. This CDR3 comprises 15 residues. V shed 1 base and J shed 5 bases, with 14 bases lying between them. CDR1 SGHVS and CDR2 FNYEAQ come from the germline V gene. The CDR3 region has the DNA TGTGCCAGCAGCTTAGGCAGGGGCGTTTGGGAGACCCAGTACTTC. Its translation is CASSLGRGVWETQYF.

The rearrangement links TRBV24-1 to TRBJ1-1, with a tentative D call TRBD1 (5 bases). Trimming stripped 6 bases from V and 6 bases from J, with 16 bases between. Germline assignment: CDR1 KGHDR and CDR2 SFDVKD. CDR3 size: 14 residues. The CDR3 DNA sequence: TGTGCCACCAGTTATGACAGTCGGCTGGCTGAAGCTTTCTTT. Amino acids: CATSYDSRLAEAFF.

CDR3 protein: CATSNTGTSGRGGYNEQFF. DNA of the CDR3: TGTGCCACCAGCAACACCGGGACTAGCGGGAGGGGGGGCTACAATGAGCAGTTCTTC. The chain carries TRBV15 and TRBJ2-1, with 16 bases fitting TRBD2. Germline CDR1 is LNHNV and CDR2 is YYDKDF (reference sequence). The V gene end was trimmed by 4 bases and the J gene end by 3 bases; junction bases not matched to a gene: 9. This CDR3 contains 19 residues.

The CDR3 reads CASSRQGRTDTQYF. The CDR3 nucleotides read TGTGCCAGCAGCAGACAGGGTCGCACAGATACGCAGTATTTT. The chain is built from TRBV25-1 and TRBJ2-3, with 7 bases lining up with TRBD1. V gave up 6 bases and J gave up 1 base; unmatched junction bases: 4. From germline, CDR1 is MGHDK and CDR2 SYGVNS. The CDR3 sequence is 14 residues long.

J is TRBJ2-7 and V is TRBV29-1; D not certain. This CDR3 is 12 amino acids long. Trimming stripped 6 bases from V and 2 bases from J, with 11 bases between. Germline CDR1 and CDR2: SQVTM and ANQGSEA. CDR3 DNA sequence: TGCAGCGTCTCCCCGGGTCCCTACGAGCAGTACTTC. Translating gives CSVSPGPYEQYF.

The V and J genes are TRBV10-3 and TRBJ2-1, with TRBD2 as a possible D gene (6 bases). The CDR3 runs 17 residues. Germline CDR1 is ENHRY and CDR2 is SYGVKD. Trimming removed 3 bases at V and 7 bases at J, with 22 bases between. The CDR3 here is CAISEDSGTLGGNEQFF. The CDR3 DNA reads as TGTGCCATCAGTGAAGACTCCGGGACTCTCGGCGGAAATGAGCAGTTCTTC.

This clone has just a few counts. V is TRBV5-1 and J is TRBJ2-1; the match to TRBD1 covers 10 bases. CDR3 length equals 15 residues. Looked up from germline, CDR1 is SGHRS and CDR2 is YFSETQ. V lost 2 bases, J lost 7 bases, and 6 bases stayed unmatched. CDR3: CASSFGGTGVNEQFF. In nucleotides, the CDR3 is TGCGCCAGCAGCTTTGGGGGGACAGGGGTAAATGAGCAGTTCTTC.

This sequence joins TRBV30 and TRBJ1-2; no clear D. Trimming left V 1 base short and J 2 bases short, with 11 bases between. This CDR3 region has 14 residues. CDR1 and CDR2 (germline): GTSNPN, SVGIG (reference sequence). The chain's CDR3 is CAWSDRFSNYGYTF. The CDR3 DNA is TGTGCCTGGAGTGACAGATTTTCCAACTATGGCTACACCTTC.

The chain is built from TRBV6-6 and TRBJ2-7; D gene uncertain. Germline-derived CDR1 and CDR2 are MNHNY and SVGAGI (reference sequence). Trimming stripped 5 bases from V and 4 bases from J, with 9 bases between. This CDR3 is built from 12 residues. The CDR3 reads CASSTHRYEQYF. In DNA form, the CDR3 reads TGTGCCAGCAGTACCCATAGATACGAGCAGTACTTC.

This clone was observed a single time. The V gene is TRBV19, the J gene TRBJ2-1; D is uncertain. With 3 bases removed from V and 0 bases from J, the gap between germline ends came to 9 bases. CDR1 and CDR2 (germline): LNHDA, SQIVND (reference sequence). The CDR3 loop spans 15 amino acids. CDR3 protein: CASSITGSSYNEQFF. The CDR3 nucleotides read TGTGCCAGTAGTATTACGGGTAGCTCCTACAATGAGCAGTTCTTC.

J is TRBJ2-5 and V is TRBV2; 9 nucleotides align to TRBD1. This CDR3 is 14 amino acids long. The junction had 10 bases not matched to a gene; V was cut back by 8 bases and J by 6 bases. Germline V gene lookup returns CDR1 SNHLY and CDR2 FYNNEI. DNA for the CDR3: TGTGCCAGCGGGCAGGACAGGGGAAGCAAGACCCAGTACTTC. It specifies CASGQDRGSKTQYF.

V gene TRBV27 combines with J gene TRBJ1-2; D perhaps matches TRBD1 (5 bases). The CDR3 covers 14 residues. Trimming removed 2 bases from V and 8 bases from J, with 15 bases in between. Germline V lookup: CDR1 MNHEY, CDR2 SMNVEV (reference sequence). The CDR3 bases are TGTGCCAGCAGTTTAGGGCAGGGCTTGGAAGGCTACACCTTC. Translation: CASSLGQGLEGYTF.